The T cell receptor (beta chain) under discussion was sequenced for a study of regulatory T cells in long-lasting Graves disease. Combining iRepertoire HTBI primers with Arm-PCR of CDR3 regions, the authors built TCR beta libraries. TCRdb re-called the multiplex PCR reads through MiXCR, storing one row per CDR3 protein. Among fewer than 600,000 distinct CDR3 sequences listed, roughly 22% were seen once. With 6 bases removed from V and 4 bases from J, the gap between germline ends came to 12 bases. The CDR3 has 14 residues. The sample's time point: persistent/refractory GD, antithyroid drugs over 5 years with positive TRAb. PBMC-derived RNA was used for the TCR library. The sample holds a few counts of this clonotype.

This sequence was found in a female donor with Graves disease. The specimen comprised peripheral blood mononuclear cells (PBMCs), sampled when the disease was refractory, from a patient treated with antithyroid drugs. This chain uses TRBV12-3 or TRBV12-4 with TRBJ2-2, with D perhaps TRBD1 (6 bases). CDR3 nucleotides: TGTGCCAGCAGCCTCCAGGGGAGCACCGGGGAGCTGTTTTTT. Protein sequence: CASSLQGSTGELFF.